Each of the 12 T cell receptor beta chains below was sequenced from the same sample in a study of immune evolution from preneoplasia to lung adenocarcinoma. The protocol was immunoSEQ multiplex PCR, while the TCRdb copy is restricted to in-frame clones and leaves out a portion. Here the sample spans thousands of clones, 60% to 85% being singletons. The sample taken for sequencing was FFPE adjacent normal lung tissue. The receptors come from a person aged 70 to 80 with lung adenocarcinoma.

This chain connects TRBV5-1 to TRBJ2-5; 7 bases map to TRBD2. Losses at the gene ends were 2 bases for V and 0 bases for J; bases not matched to a gene: 4. The CDR3 loop spans 15 amino acids. Germline CDR1 reads SGHRS; CDR2 reads YFSETQ. For the CDR3, the DNA is TGCGCCAGCAGCTTCCCTAGCGGTAACCAAGAGACCCAGTACTTC. It specifies CASSFPSGNQETQYF.

This sequence joins TRBV27 and TRBJ1-5; possibly TRBD1 for D (6 bases). The germline V gene encodes CDR1 MNHEY and CDR2 SMNVEV (reference sequence). V was shortened by 6 bases and J by 0 bases, with 15 bases between the two germline ends. There are 16 residues in the CDR3. The CDR3 is CASSPRGGNSNQPQHF. Here the CDR3 DNA reads TGTGCCAGCAGCCCTAGGGGGGGGAATAGCAATCAGCCCCAGCATTTT.

The count of this clone is one. The CDR3 loop is CASSPGGYEQYF. Here the CDR3 DNA reads TGTGCCAGCTCGCCAGGGGGCTACGAGCAGTACTTC. V is TRBV7-8 and J is TRBJ2-7, with TRBD1 matching over 7 bases. V was pared by 8 bases and J by 3 bases, with 4 bases of the junction left unmatched. The length of the CDR3 is 12 residues. In germline, CDR1 is SGHVS, CDR2 FQNEAQ.

This chain links TRBV20-1 with TRBJ2-1; no definite D call. The V gene's germline CDR1 is DFQATT and CDR2 SNEGSKA (reference sequence). The CDR3 has 11 residues. Between the trimmed V and J ends, which lost 4 bases and 4 bases, there was a span of 5 bases. CDR3 protein: CSATTYNEQFF. The CDR3 DNA reads TGCAGTGCTACTACATACAATGAGCAGTTCTTC.

The chain's CDR3 is CASSRDRGEQYF. The CDR3 bases are TGTGCCAGCAGCCGGGACAGGGGCGAGCAGTACTTC. The chain recombines TRBV7-9 with TRBJ2-7; 10 nucleotides agree with TRBD1. Germline lookup yields CDR1 SEHNR and CDR2 FQNEAQ (reference sequence). This CDR3 contains 12 residues. With 5 bases clipped from V and 6 bases from J, the junction kept 1 base outside the gene matches.

The V and J genes are TRBV7-6 and TRBJ1-4, with a possible D match to TRBD1 (5 bases). V was pared by 4 bases and J by 4 bases, with 13 bases between. Germline CDR1 is SGHVS and CDR2 is FNYEAQ. CDR3 length: 15 residues. The CDR3 sequence is CASSSRGTVNEKLFF. CDR3 coding DNA: TGTGCCAGCAGCTCCCGCGGGACGGTTAATGAAAAACTGTTTTTT.

With respect to this clone: This sample includes further DNA sequences coding for the same CDR3. V usage is TRBV7-9 and J usage is TRBJ1-1; 10 nucleotides line up with TRBD1. Germline V CDR1 and CDR2: SEHNR, FQNEAQ (reference sequence). J gave up 0 bases and V 5 bases, and 9 bases lay outside the gene matches. The CDR3 sequence is 17 residues long. The CDR3 region has the DNA TGTGCCAGCAGCCCTCGGACAGGGGGTCCCTTGAACACTGAAGCTTTCTTT. Translated: CASSPRTGGPLNTEAFF. The full variable domain, with the rest looked up from reference TRBV7-9 and TRBJ1-1, is DTGVSQNPRHKITKRGQNVTFRCDPISEHNRLYWYRQTLGQGPEFLTYFQNEAQLEKSRLLSDRFSAERPKGSFSTLEIQRTEQGDSAMYLCASSPRTGGPLNTEAFFGQGTRLTVV.

V usage is TRBV2 and J usage is TRBJ1-5, with a weak D call TRBD1 (5 bases). The CDR3 runs 13 residues. From germline, CDR1 is SNHLY and CDR2 FYNNEI. V was cut by 8 bases and J by 6 bases, with 14 bases left in between. The DNA for the CDR3 is TGTGCCAGCGGGACGGGGTTAAGTCAGCCCCAGCATTTT. This translates into CASGTGLSQPQHF.

CDR3 DNA: TGTGCCAGCAGCGATGGGCGGGGGCTGGGCTTCCAAGAGACCCAGTACTTC. Translation: CASSDGRGLGFQETQYF. The V call is TRBV11-3, the J call TRBJ2-5, with D possibly TRBD2 on 7 matching bases. The V end was cut by 5 bases, the J end by 1 base, with 20 bases between. CDR3 size: 17 residues. CDR1 and CDR2 (germline): SGHNT, YENEEA. The full variable domain, its missing parts supplied by reference TRBV11-3 and TRBJ2-5, is EAGVVQSPRYKIIEKKQPVAFWCNPISGHNTLYWYLQNLGQGPELLIRYENEEAVDDSQLPKDRFSAERLKGVDSTLKIQPAELGDSAVYLCASSDGRGLGFQETQYFGPGTRLLVL.

This sequence joins TRBV6-1 and TRBJ1-5; D is uncertain. CDR1 and CDR2 from the germline V gene are MNHNS and SASEGT. The V end was cut by 6 bases, the J end by 0 bases, with 12 bases between. The length of the CDR3 is 15 residues. CDR3: CASRSDGHSNQPQHF. Here the CDR3 DNA reads TGTGCCAGCAGAAGCGACGGCCATAGCAATCAGCCCCAGCATTTT.

This clone was seen once. The J gene is TRBJ2-1, the V gene TRBV7-6; 14 nucleotides align to TRBD2. CDR3 size: 15 residues. V trimming: 6 bases; J trimming: 8 bases; junction bases outside the gene matches: 6. Germline V gene data show CDR1 as SGHVS and CDR2 as FNYEAQ. The CDR3 DNA reads TGTGCCAGCAGACGACTAGCGGGGGGGCTGTATGAGCAGTTCTTC. Encoded protein: CASRRLAGGLYEQFF.

This rearrangement joins TRBV7-8 to TRBJ1-3; tentative D call: TRBD1 (5 bases). Per germline, CDR1 SGHVS and CDR2 FQNEAQ. V lost 5 bases, J lost 0 bases, and 8 bases lay in between. CDR3 length: 14 residues. The CDR3 DNA reads as TGTGCCAGCAGCCCGACAGCCTCTGGAAACACCATATATTTT. Its translation: CASSPTASGNTIYF.